The rows below give T cell receptor beta chains drawn from one sample of a study of Ad26.COV2.S vaccination and SARS-CoV-2 variants. Method: immunoSEQ multiplex PCR; TCRdb's copy keeps in-frame clones and lacks some. The sample yields some 180,000 clones, 87% seen once. Sequenced material: peripheral blood, taken after recovery from COVID-19. These receptors all stem from a human donor who had recovered from COVID-19. Each CDR3 is given with its conserved first and last residue. A D gene is named only where the DNA matches it firmly. Size tells how often a clone was seen (once, few, many) or the class of an expanded clone, and some rows leave it out.

V	D	J	size	CDR3	DNA
TRBV6-5	.	TRBJ2-1	.	CASSYLDSGNNEQFF	TGTGCCAGCAGTTACTTGGACAGTGGAAACAATGAGCAGTTCTTC
TRBV18	.	TRBJ1-2	.	CASSPQGGPGYTF	TGTGCCAGCTCACCACAGGGAGGGCCCGGCTACACCTTC
TRBV6-4	TRBD2	TRBJ2-1	.	CAYPGGEQFF	TGTGCCTACCCGGGGGGTGAGCAGTTCTTC
TRBV4-2	TRBD1	TRBJ1-2	once	CASSPGGVGDGYTF	TGTGCCAGCAGCCCAGGGGGAGTGGGGGATGGCTACACCTTC
TRBV7-3	TRBD2	TRBJ2-1	.	CASSSVKTSGYNEQFF	TGTGCCAGCAGCTCTGTTAAAACTAGCGGTTACAATGAGCAGTTCTTC
TRBV3-1/TRBV3-2	.	TRBJ1-1	.	CASSQGTEAFF	TGTGCCAGCAGCCAGGGGACTGAAGCTTTCTTT
TRBV3-1/TRBV3-2	.	TRBJ1-2	once	CASSQGQVEYGYTF	TGTGCCAGCAGCCAAGGACAGGTTGAATATGGCTACACCTTC
TRBV13	TRBD2	TRBJ2-1	once	CASSKGLANAYNEQFF	TGTGCCAGCAGCAAGGGACTAGCGAACGCCTACAATGAGCAGTTCTTC
TRBV12-3/TRBV12-4	TRBD2	TRBJ2-1	.	CASRLAGSNEQFF	TGTGCCAGCCGACTAGCGGGTAGCAATGAGCAGTTCTTC
TRBV7-9	.	TRBJ2-7	.	CASSTGSYEQYF	TGTGCCAGCAGCACAGGGTCCTACGAGCAGTACTTC
TRBV2	.	TRBJ1-6	.	CASALNNSPLHF	TGTGCCAGCGCCCTCAATAATTCACCCCTCCACTTT
TRBV19	.	TRBJ1-5	.	CASTGQGSYSNQPQHF	TGTGCCAGTACCGGGCAGGGGAGTTATAGCAATCAGCCCCAGCATTTT
TRBV14	.	TRBJ2-7	.	CASSQSTSSFHEQYF	TGTGCCAGCAGCCAATCCACCTCCAGCTTCCACGAGCAGTACTTC
TRBV21-1	.	TRBJ1-4	.	CASSKRRQGPNEKLFF	TGTGCCAGCAGCAAACGACGCCAGGGGCCGAATGAAAAACTGTTTTTT
TRBV9	.	TRBJ2-3	once	CASSVDRGDTQYF	TGTGCCAGCAGCGTTGACCGGGGAGATACGCAGTATTTT
TRBV7-2	.	TRBJ1-2	.	CASSASGLRNYGYTF	TGTGCCAGCAGCGCCTCGGGACTCCGAAACTATGGCTACACCTTC
TRBV18	.	TRBJ2-3	.	CASSDSPSTDTQYF	TGTGCCAGCTCAGACAGTCCTAGCACAGATACGCAGTATTTT
TRBV7-9	.	TRBJ2-2	.	CASSSKGGRTGELFF	TGTGCCAGCAGCTCTAAGGGGGGCAGAACCGGGGAGCTGTTTTTT
TRBV6-5	.	TRBJ2-7	.	CASSSNGIAYEQYF	TGTGCCAGCAGTTCCAATGGGATCGCCTACGAGCAGTACTTC
TRBV11-2	.	TRBJ2-7	.	CASSLDGWTGVHEQYF	TGTGCCAGCAGCTTAGACGGTTGGACGGGTGTGCACGAGCAGTACTTC
TRBV27	.	TRBJ2-7	.	CASSFSFSYSYEQYF	TGTGCCAGCAGTTTTAGTTTCTCGTACTCCTACGAGCAGTACTTC
TRBV2	TRBD2	TRBJ2-4	.	CASSEGSGSWEMGNIQYF	TGTGCCAGCAGTGAGGGTAGCGGGAGTTGGGAAATGGGAAACATTCAGTACTTC
TRBV19	.	TRBJ1-2	.	CASSPLGRGYYGYTF	TGTGCCAGTAGTCCCCTGGGTAGGGGGTACTATGGCTACACCTTC
TRBV9	.	TRBJ2-1	.	CASSVAAYNLDEQFF	TGTGCCAGCAGCGTAGCCGCCTACAATTTGGATGAGCAGTTCTTC
TRBV19	.	TRBJ1-1	.	CASSIKVVTEAFF	TGTGCCAGTAGTATCAAGGTCGTCACTGAAGCTTTCTTT
TRBV5-4	TRBD2	TRBJ2-7	.	CASSTPGLADYEQYF	TGTGCCAGCAGCACACCGGGACTAGCGGACTACGAGCAGTACTTC
TRBV19	.	TRBJ2-2	.	CASSIWNRANTGELFF	TGTGCCAGTAGTATCTGGAACAGAGCGAACACCGGGGAGCTGTTTTTT
TRBV12-3/TRBV12-4	.	TRBJ2-5	once	CASSYAGVETQYF	TGTGCCAGCAGTTATGCCGGGGTGGAGACCCAGTACTTC
TRBV3-1/TRBV3-2	.	TRBJ2-2	few	CASRRDRANTGELFF	TGTGCCAGCAGACGGGACCGCGCGAACACCGGGGAGCTGTTTTTT
TRBV20-1	TRBD1	TRBJ2-7	.	CSASSGGRYEQYF	TGCAGTGCTAGTTCAGGGGGCAGGTACGAGCAGTACTTC
TRBV19	TRBD1	TRBJ1-2	.	CATQRTGNYGYTF	TGTGCCACCCAGAGGACAGGGAACTATGGCTACACCTTC
TRBV2	TRBD2	TRBJ2-5	.	CASRGAPGAGLAGAQGETQYF	TGTGCCAGCCGTGGGGCCCCTGGGGCAGGGCTAGCGGGGGCCCAAGGAGAGACCCAGTACTTC
TRBV19	.	TRBJ1-5	.	CASSIEGKSHRNQPQHF	TGTGCCAGTAGTATCGAGGGGAAAAGTCACCGCAATCAGCCCCAGCATTTT
TRBV7-6	TRBD1	TRBJ2-3	.	CASSAGTGRFSTDTQYF	TGTGCCAGCAGCGCCGGGACAGGGAGGTTTAGCACAGATACGCAGTATTTT
TRBV27	.	TRBJ1-5	once	CASRGTSGNQPQHF	TGTGCCAGCAGGGGGACAAGCGGGAATCAGCCCCAGCATTTT
TRBV19	TRBD2	TRBJ2-5	.	CASSPPRTSGRYETQYF	TGTGCCAGTAGTCCTCCCCGGACTAGCGGGAGGTACGAGACCCAGTACTTC
TRBV5-1	.	TRBJ2-3	.	CASSHDSLGADTQYF	TGCGCCAGCAGCCACGACTCGCTAGGGGCAGATACGCAGTATTTT
TRBV21-1	.	TRBJ2-1	.	CASSKGEGVRVNNEQFF	TGTGCCAGCAGCAAAGGCGAAGGGGTGAGGGTAAACAATGAGCAGTTCTTC
TRBV2	.	TRBJ2-1	.	CASTLGPNNEQFF	TGTGCCAGCACCCTGGGACCCAACAATGAGCAGTTCTTC
TRBV19	TRBD1	TRBJ2-7	.	CASRETGARGLYEQYF	TGTGCCAGTAGGGAGACAGGGGCCCGTGGGCTCTACGAGCAGTACTTC
TRBV10-1	.	TRBJ2-3	.	CASRVSGTDTQYF	TGCGCCAGCAGGGTAAGCGGGACAGATACGCAGTATTTT
TRBV7-9	.	TRBJ2-5	once	CASSLSSSTETQYF	TGTGCCAGCAGCTTATCGTCTAGCACAGAGACCCAGTACTTC
TRBV9	TRBD2	TRBJ2-7	.	CASSAMGLAGPYEQYF	TGTGCCAGCAGCGCGATGGGACTAGCGGGTCCCTACGAGCAGTACTTC
TRBV7-9	.	TRBJ2-5	.	CASSPSGRRETQYF	TGTGCCAGCAGCCCATCGGGTAGGCGGGAGACCCAGTACTTC
TRBV7-3	.	TRBJ1-1	few	CASSPTANTEAFF	TGTGCCAGCAGCCCGACAGCGAACACTGAAGCTTTCTTT
TRBV5-5	.	TRBJ1-1	.	CASSLVGRGTEAFF	TGTGCCAGCAGCTTGGTGGGTCGGGGCACTGAAGCTTTCTTT